Reported below is one T cell receptor beta chain. This specimen comes from a study of blood T cell repertoires in COVID-19. Study details: Whether acute or convalescent, the COVID-19 samples came from the United States, Italy and Spain.

Original data processing: Reference gene primer amplification yielded estimated nucleated cell counts. Sequencing used immunoSEQ multiplex PCR; TCRdb keeps in-frame clones, though not all of them. V, J and clone size are those of that table, while D and trimming were read from the DNA. The sample consists of 120,000 to 150,000 clones, about 80% of them appearing once. This CDR3 has 12 residues. Germline values: CDR1 PRHDT, CDR2 FYEKMQ (reference sequence). Trimming left V 4 bases short and J 4 bases short, with 8 bases between. This chain links TRBV13 with TRBJ2-7, with D possibly being TRBD2 (6 bases). The sample comprised peripheral blood. The receptor comes from a human donor in a cohort sampled during active COVID-19. CDR3 nucleotides: TGTGCCAGCAGCTCTGGGAGGTACGAGCAGTACTTC. Encoded protein: CASSSGRYEQYF. The full variable domain, with the rest looked up from reference TRBV13 and TRBJ2-7, is AAGVIQSPRHLIKEKRETATLKCYPIPRHDTVYWYQQGPGQDPQFLISFYEKMQSDKGSIPDRFSAQQFSDYHSELNMSSLELGDSALYFCASSSGRYEQYFGPGTRLTVT.